This T cell receptor beta chain was captured by sequencing in a study of blood T cell repertoires in COVID-19. With 0 bases removed from V and 0 bases from J, the gap between germline ends came to 4 bases. The CDR3 loop spans 14 amino acids. CDR1 SGHRS and CDR2 YFSETQ come from the germline V gene. The table came from immunoSEQ multiplex PCR; TCRdb's copy has only in-frame clones and leaves some out. The sample lists some 490,000 clones, roughly nine tenths seen once, with approximately 8% in the top ten. V is TRBV5-1 and J is TRBJ1-5; no clear D gene. Specimen: PBMCs or T cells enriched from blood (not recorded which). The sequence derives from a woman aged 55-70 years who had recovered from COVID-19. As DNA, the CDR3 is TGCGCCAGCAGCTTGGACATTAGCAATCAGCCCCAGCATTTT. It translates to CASSLDISNQPQHF.